This T cell receptor beta chain was profiled in a study of blood T cell repertoires in COVID-19. Study at large: Acute and convalescent COVID-19 specimens originated in the United States, Italy and Spain. PBMCs, B-cell-depleted T cells, or T cells were the source of the cDNA or gDNA that made up the material.

How the authors handled the data: Reference gene primer amplification yielded estimated nucleated cell counts. Some clones are missing from TCRdb's copy, which holds only in-frame ones; the method was immunoSEQ multiplex PCR. From that table come the V and J calls and clone size; the DNA was used to work out D and trimming. The sample lists 95,000 to 150,000 clones; around nine tenths were seen once. The CDR3 contains 14 residues. Germline V gene lookup returns CDR1 MNHNY and CDR2 SVGAGI (reference sequence). Trimming left V 6 bases short and J 4 bases short, with 14 bases between. The chain recombines TRBV6-6 with TRBJ2-3; possible D gene TRBD1, 6 bases. Sample: peripheral blood. The receptor was derived from a human donor in a cohort sampled during active COVID-19. The CDR3 protein is CASSPRQAPDTQYF. The CDR3 DNA follows: TGTGCCAGCAGCCCCCGACAGGCCCCAGATACGCAGTATTTT.